These T cell receptor beta chains were read from a single sample in a study of Ad26.COV2.S vaccination and SARS-CoV-2 variants. Assay: immunoSEQ multiplex PCR; the TCRdb copy retains only in-frame clones and omits some. The sample holds more than 400,000 clones, over 80% seen once. This specimen was peripheral blood, taken in a trial of Ad26.COV2.S vaccine versus placebo. The receptors originated from a person between 18 and 65 years old who received the Ad26.COV2.S COVID-19 vaccine or a placebo. Both conserved end residues are part of each CDR3. A D gene is named only where the DNA matches it firmly. Not all rows give a size; the values are once, few, many and, for expanded clones, a class.

j_gene,abundance,d_gene,v_gene,CDR3aa,CDR3nt
TRBJ2-5,NA,TRBD1,TRBV9,CASSSYTNRGLAETQYF,TGTGCCAGCAGCTCCTACACAAATAGGGGGCTTGCAGAGACCCAGTACTTC
TRBJ2-3,once,NA,TRBV6-8,CASSYGWGALNDTQYF,TGTGCCAGCAGTTACGGTTGGGGGGCCCTGAACGATACGCAGTATTTT
TRBJ2-5,NA,NA,TRBV6-5,CASSYPWTNYQETQYF,TGTGCCAGCAGTTACCCCTGGACAAATTACCAAGAGACCCAGTACTTC
TRBJ2-5,NA,NA,TRBV7-6,CASSLDGGPRTQYF,TGTGCCAGCAGCCTAGATGGGGGACCCAGGACCCAGTACTTC
TRBJ1-2,NA,TRBD1,TRBV6-2/TRBV6-3,CASSYATGEVTRGYTF,TGTGCCAGCAGTTACGCGACAGGGGAAGTGACGCGGGGCTACACCTTC
TRBJ2-1,NA,NA,TRBV9,CASSVAIAGSYNEQFF,TGTGCCAGCAGCGTAGCTATAGCCGGCTCCTACAATGAGCAGTTCTTC
TRBJ1-5,NA,NA,TRBV19,CASSIGPQPQHF,TGTGCCAGTAGTATAGGACCTCAGCCCCAGCATTTT
TRBJ2-3,NA,NA,TRBV24-1,CATSDPGSGGTDTQYF,TGTGCCACCAGTGACCCGGGCTCCGGAGGAACAGATACGCAGTATTTT
TRBJ2-1,NA,TRBD2,TRBV11-2,CASSSTSGEYNEQFF,TGTGCCAGCAGCTCAACTAGCGGAGAATACAATGAGCAGTTCTTC
TRBJ2-7,once,TRBD1,TRBV10-3,CAISDFQGATYEQYF,TGTGCCATCAGTGATTTTCAGGGGGCCACCTACGAGCAGTACTTC
TRBJ1-2,NA,NA,TRBV29-1,CSVAQGGPKRYTF,TGCAGCGTCGCCCAGGGAGGGCCGAAGCGCTACACCTTC
TRBJ2-5,NA,TRBD2,TRBV3-1/TRBV3-2,CASSRASGGNKETQYF,TGTGCCAGCAGCCGGGCCAGCGGGGGGAATAAAGAGACCCAGTACTTC
TRBJ2-1,NA,NA,TRBV27,CASSWDSYNEQFF,TGTGCCAGCAGTTGGGACTCTTACAATGAGCAGTTCTTC
TRBJ1-2,NA,NA,TRBV28,CASRDSWRNPTVYGYTF,TGTGCCAGCAGGGATTCGTGGCGGAATCCAACTGTGTATGGCTACACCTTC
TRBJ1-1,NA,TRBD1,TRBV18,CASSRQGNAEAFF,TGTGCCAGCTCACGACAGGGGAACGCTGAAGCTTTCTTT
TRBJ2-7,NA,NA,TRBV13,CASSPGNSYEQYF,TGTGCCAGCAGCCCCGGGAACTCCTACGAGCAGTACTTC
TRBJ1-5,NA,NA,TRBV5-1,CASSLVPGLEQPQHF,TGCGCCAGCAGCTTGGTTCCGGGGCTTGAGCAGCCCCAGCATTTT
TRBJ1-2,NA,NA,TRBV4-2,CASSQSVDGRVYGYTF,TGTGCCAGCAGCCAAAGTGTAGATGGCAGGGTCTATGGCTACACCTTC
TRBJ1-2,NA,NA,TRBV6-2/TRBV6-3,CASSYGGGYGYTF,TGTGCCAGCAGTTACGGTGGGGGCTATGGCTACACCTTC
TRBJ1-1,once,NA,TRBV27,CASSSMGTGDTEAFF,TGTGCCAGCAGTTCGATGGGGACGGGGGACACTGAAGCTTTCTTT
TRBJ2-4,NA,TRBD2,TRBV4-3,CASSQDRGLGRNIQYF,TGCGCCAGCAGCCAAGACCGTGGACTAGGAAGAAACATTCAGTACTTC
TRBJ2-2,NA,NA,TRBV19,CASRITGQTGELFF,TGTGCCAGTAGGATAACAGGACAAACCGGGGAGCTGTTTTTT
TRBJ2-7,NA,TRBD1,TRBV6-6,CAGGQHSYEQYF,TGTGCCGGGGGACAGCACTCCTACGAGCAGTACTTC
TRBJ1-6,NA,NA,TRBV7-8,CASSLITLGSPLHF,TGTGCCAGCAGCTTAATTACCCTAGGTTCACCCCTCCACTTT
TRBJ2-7,NA,NA,TRBV19,CASSITGVTYEQYF,TGTGCCAGTAGTATAACCGGAGTCACCTACGAGCAGTACTTC
TRBJ2-3,NA,NA,TRBV18,CASSPDSLEFTDTQYF,TGTGCCAGCTCACCTGACAGCCTAGAATTCACAGATACGCAGTATTTT
TRBJ1-1,NA,NA,TRBV6-5,CASTLQGNTEAFF,TGTGCCAGCACCCTACAGGGGAACACTGAAGCTTTCTTT
TRBJ2-1,once,NA,TRBV6-1,CASSEGAPFLAEQFF,TGTGCCAGCAGTGAAGGGGCTCCTTTTTTGGCTGAGCAGTTCTTC
TRBJ2-5,NA,TRBD2,TRBV2,CASSEALGGGGRETQYF,TGTGCCAGCAGTGAAGCGCTTGGCGGGGGGGGCCGGGAGACCCAGTACTTC
TRBJ2-5,NA,NA,TRBV6-2/TRBV6-3,CASSYRPETQYF,TGTGCCAGCAGTTACCGCCCGGAGACCCAGTACTTC
TRBJ1-5,NA,NA,TRBV7-8,CASSLAGVSNQPQHF,TGTGCCAGCAGCTTAGCGGGGGTGAGCAATCAGCCCCAGCATTTT
TRBJ2-3,NA,TRBD2,TRBV7-9,CASSSTRGGDTDTQYF,TGTGCCAGCAGCTCGACGCGGGGGGGAGACACAGATACGCAGTATTTT